A selection of T cell receptor beta chains follows, all from one sample in a study of CD8+CD57+ T cells in acquired aplastic anemia. TCRdb reprocessed the reads via MiXCR and lists one record per CDR3 protein. This sample has 180,000 or so distinct CDR3 sequences, with approximately 49% found just once. Sequencing was done on a sample of sorted CD4+, CD8+, or CD8+CD57+ T cells (not recorded which) from PBMCs. These receptors were taken from a human donor in good health. The CDR3 runs from the conserved cysteine through the conserved F or W. The D gene is left open where the match is weak. Some rows mark clone size as missing; the rest say once, few, many or name a class of expanded clone.

cdr3_aa	cdr3_nt	d_call	v_call	j_call	clone_size
CASGRGAYNEQFF	TGTGCCAGCGGCCGCGGGGCCTACAATGAGCAGTTCTTC	-	TRBV7-9	TRBJ2-1	many
CAISDREPLSNQPQHF	TGTGCCATCAGTGACCGGGAGCCACTTAGCAATCAGCCCCAGCATTTT	-	TRBV10-3	TRBJ1-5	-
CSAPSGTGGPEAFF	TGCAGTGCTCCTTCCGGGACAGGGGGCCCTGAAGCTTTCTTT	TRBD1	TRBV20-1	TRBJ1-1	many
CAWSIAGGGNEQFF	TGTGCCTGGAGTATAGCAGGGGGAGGGAATGAGCAGTTCTTC	-	TRBV30	TRBJ2-1	few
CSVEIQGWETQYF	TGCAGCGTTGAAATTCAGGGGTGGGAGACCCAGTACTTC	-	TRBV29-1	TRBJ2-5	many
CASSFGDTTQYF	TGTGCCAGCAGCTTTGGGGACACTACCCAGTACTTC	-	TRBV7-9	TRBJ2-5	few
CASSFSGGAQETQYF	TGCGCCAGCAGCTTTAGCGGGGGGGCCCAAGAGACCCAGTACTTC	TRBD2	TRBV5-1	TRBJ2-5	-
CASSSRAGYTF	TGTGCCAGCAGTTCAAGAGCAGGGTACACCTTC	-	TRBV12-3/TRBV12-4	TRBJ1-2	-
CASSLAGLGGAEQYF	TGTGCCAGCAGCTTGGCCGGACTAGGGGGGGCCGAGCAGTACTTC	-	TRBV5-6	TRBJ2-7	many
CASSGTGPSGANVLTF	TGTGCCAGCAGCGGGACAGGCCCCTCTGGGGCCAACGTCCTGACTTTC	TRBD1	TRBV9	TRBJ2-6	many
CSVGSGNYEQYF	TGCAGCGTGGGGTCAGGAAACTACGAGCAGTACTTC	-	TRBV29-1	TRBJ2-7	many
CASSKQVQETQYF	TGTGCCAGTAGTAAACAGGTCCAAGAGACCCAGTACTTC	-	TRBV19	TRBJ2-5	many
CASSGGLAGGETQYF	TGTGCCAGCAGCGGGGGACTAGCGGGAGGGGAGACCCAGTACTTC	TRBD2	TRBV7-6	TRBJ2-5	many
CSVRETSYNEQFF	TGCAGTGTGCGGGAGACATCCTACAATGAGCAGTTCTTC	TRBD2	TRBV20-1	TRBJ2-1	-
CATVSGVFYEQYF	TGTGCCACCGTTTCCGGGGTCTTCTACGAGCAGTACTTC	-	TRBV19	TRBJ2-7	many
CASSATGGLAGIQETQYF	TGTGCCAGCAGCGCGACTGGGGGACTAGCGGGGATCCAAGAGACCCAGTACTTC	TRBD2	TRBV11-2	TRBJ2-5	-
CASSSYTGLAYEQYF	TGTGCCAGCAGCTCCTACACGGGGTTAGCCTACGAGCAGTACTTC	-	TRBV7-3	TRBJ2-7	-
CSVEHRGHDEQFF	TGCAGCGTTGAACACAGGGGGCACGATGAGCAGTTCTTC	TRBD1	TRBV29-1	TRBJ2-1	-
CATSRDISGRIHNEQFF	TGTGCCACCAGCAGAGATATTAGCGGGAGGATCCACAATGAGCAGTTCTTC	TRBD2	TRBV15	TRBJ2-1	-
CASSTGHSNEQFF	TGTGCCAGTAGTACCGGACATAGCAATGAGCAGTTCTTC	-	TRBV19	TRBJ2-1	-
CAWSRDRGNYEQYF	TGTGCCTGGAGCCGGGACAGGGGGAACTACGAGCAGTACTTC	TRBD1	TRBV30	TRBJ2-7	few
CASSQGKGFGDTQYF	TGCGCCAGCAGCCAAGGTAAAGGATTCGGAGATACGCAGTATTTT	-	TRBV4-1	TRBJ2-3	-
CASSLKPGTEAFF	TGTGCCAGCAGCTTAAAACCGGGAACTGAAGCTTTCTTT	-	TRBV7-3	TRBJ1-1	many
CASRYGGSVNTQYF	TGTGCCAGCCGATACGGGGGTAGCGTAAATACGCAGTATTTT	-	TRBV6-5	TRBJ2-3	many
CASSLYGGDTDTQYF	TGTGCCAGCAGCTTATACGGGGGGGACACAGATACGCAGTATTTT	TRBD2	TRBV7-3	TRBJ2-3	many
CASAPRGGTNEKLFF	TGTGCCAGCGCTCCCCGGGGAGGTACTAATGAAAAACTGTTTTTT	-	TRBV2	TRBJ1-4	once
CATSRETSGGPREQFF	TGTGCCACCAGCAGAGAGACTAGCGGTGGCCCCCGTGAGCAGTTCTTC	TRBD2	TRBV15	TRBJ2-1	-
CATSDLIGTQGKAEAFF	TGTGCCACCAGTGATTTGATTGGAACCCAGGGGAAGGCTGAAGCTTTCTTT	-	TRBV24-1	TRBJ1-1	-
CASSSFGPQHF	TGTGCCAGTAGTAGCTTCGGGCCCCAGCATTTT	-	TRBV19	TRBJ1-5	-
CATSSTGTRPSGYGYTF	TGTGCCACCAGCAGTACCGGGACCCGACCTTCTGGCTATGGCTACACCTTC	-	TRBV15	TRBJ1-2	-
CSARPMTGTSYEQYF	TGCAGTGCTAGACCCATGACAGGGACCTCCTACGAGCAGTACTTC	TRBD1	TRBV20-1	TRBJ2-7	-
CSVGDVRGEQFF	TGCAGCGTCGGAGACGTGAGAGGTGAGCAGTTCTTC	-	TRBV29-1	TRBJ2-1	-
CASKTGIRDRNEQFF	TGTGCCAGTAAAACAGGGATTAGGGACAGGAATGAGCAGTTCTTC	TRBD1	TRBV19	TRBJ2-1	many
CAWSLGARETQYF	TGTGCCTGGAGTTTGGGGGCACGGGAGACCCAGTACTTC	-	TRBV30	TRBJ2-5	many
CASSSSSTGTGYF	TGTGCCAGCAGCTCAAGCTCCACCGGGACAGGGTACTTC	TRBD1	TRBV7-9	TRBJ2-7	-
CATSRAREGNSPLHF	TGTGCCACCAGCAGAGCGCGGGAGGGTAATTCACCCCTCCACTTT	-	TRBV15	TRBJ1-6	-
CSVDTLTYNEQFF	TGCAGCGTGGACACCTTAACCTACAATGAGCAGTTCTTC	-	TRBV29-1	TRBJ2-1	-
CASSLTGPPGQGIYEQYF	TGTGCCAGCAGCTTAACCGGACCCCCGGGACAGGGGATCTACGAGCAGTACTTC	TRBD1	TRBV7-3	TRBJ2-7	-
CASSFRTGMGWETQYF	TGTGCCAGCAGCTTCCGGACAGGGATGGGCTGGGAGACCCAGTACTTC	TRBD1	TRBV5-6	TRBJ2-5	-
CASTRGRQRPTNEKLFF	TGTGCCAGTACTAGGGGGCGACAGCGGCCAACTAATGAAAAACTGTTTTTT	TRBD1	TRBV19	TRBJ1-4	many
CASSLFGPAVANEQFF	TGCGCCAGCAGCTTGTTTGGCCCCGCCGTTGCCAATGAGCAGTTCTTC	-	TRBV5-1	TRBJ2-1	few
CASSLRTINTEAFF	TGTGCCAGCAGCTTAAGGACAATCAACACTGAAGCTTTCTTT	-	TRBV13	TRBJ1-1	few
CASSIGANNEQFF	TGTGCCAGTAGTATCGGAGCCAACAATGAGCAGTTCTTC	-	TRBV19	TRBJ2-1	once
CASSLLHPSAANTEAFF	TGTGCCAGCAGCTTACTACACCCCTCCGCGGCTAACACTGAAGCTTTCTTT	-	TRBV7-2	TRBJ1-1	many
CASRPDRLHLYF	TGTGCCAGCAGACCTGATCGGCTGCACCTATACTTC	-	TRBV7-9	TRBJ2-7	-
CASSMSVVETQYF	TGTGCCAGTAGTATGTCTGTCGTAGAGACCCAGTACTTC	-	TRBV19	TRBJ2-5	many
CACSEGDGIGNTIYF	TGTGCCTGCAGTGAGGGGGACGGGATAGGAAACACCATATATTTT	-	TRBV25-1	TRBJ1-3	-
CASSLLGTGVEEQFF	TGCGCCAGCAGCTTGCTTGGGACAGGGGTCGAGGAGCAGTTCTTC	TRBD1	TRBV5-1	TRBJ2-1	many
CASSFLGTSKDEQFF	TGTGCCAGCAGTTTTTTAGGGACTAGTAAGGATGAGCAGTTCTTC	TRBD2	TRBV28	TRBJ2-1	-
CASSVGQDTEAFF	TGCGCCAGCAGCGTCGGACAGGACACTGAAGCTTTCTTT	TRBD1	TRBV10-1	TRBJ1-1	-
CASSDSLEGEQFF	TGTGCCAGCAGTGACAGCCTAGAGGGTGAGCAGTTCTTC	-	TRBV6-4	TRBJ2-1	-
CASSQEDRGSQPQHF	TGCGCCAGCAGCCAAGAAGACAGGGGGTCACAGCCCCAGCATTTT	TRBD1	TRBV4-3	TRBJ1-5	many